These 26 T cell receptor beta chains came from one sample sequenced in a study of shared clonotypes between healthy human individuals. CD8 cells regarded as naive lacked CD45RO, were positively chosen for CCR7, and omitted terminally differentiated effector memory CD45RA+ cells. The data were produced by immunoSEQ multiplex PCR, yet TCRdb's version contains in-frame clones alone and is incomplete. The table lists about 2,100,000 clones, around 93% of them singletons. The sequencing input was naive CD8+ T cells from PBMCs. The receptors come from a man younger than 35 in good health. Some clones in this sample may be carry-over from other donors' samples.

The CDR3 protein is CASSLSTARPGTQYF. The CDR3 DNA sequence: TGTGCCAGCAGCCTTTCGACAGCCCGGCCGGGGACGCAGTATTTT. The chain employs TRBV14 and TRBJ2-3; D assignment may be TRBD1 or TRBD2 (5 bases each). CDR3 length: 15 amino acids. The germline CDR1 and CDR2 sequences are SGHDN and FVKESK. Between the trimmed V and J ends, which lost 4 bases and 9 bases, there was a span of 20 bases.

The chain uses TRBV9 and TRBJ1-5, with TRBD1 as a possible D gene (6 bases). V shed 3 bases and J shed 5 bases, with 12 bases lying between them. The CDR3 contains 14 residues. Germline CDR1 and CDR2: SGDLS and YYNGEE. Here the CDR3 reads CASSEGGAYQPQHF. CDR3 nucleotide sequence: TGTGCCAGCAGCGAGGGGGGGGCTTATCAGCCCCAGCATTTT.

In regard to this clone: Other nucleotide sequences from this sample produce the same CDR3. This CDR3 is CASSRDGEETQYF. CDR3 DNA: TGTGCCAGTAGTAGGGATGGGGAAGAGACCCAGTACTTC. This chain uses TRBV19 with TRBJ2-5; D is ambiguous. V lost 4 bases to trimming and J lost 3 bases, with 9 bases between them. CDR3 length: 13 amino acids. Germline-derived CDR1 and CDR2 are LNHDA and SQIVND (reference sequence).

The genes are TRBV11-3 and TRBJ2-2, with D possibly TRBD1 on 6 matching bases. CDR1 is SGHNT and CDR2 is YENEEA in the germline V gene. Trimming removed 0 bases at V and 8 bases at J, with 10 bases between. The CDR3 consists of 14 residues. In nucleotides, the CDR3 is TGTGCCAGCAGCTTAGACAGGGGCGGAGGGGAGCTGTTTTTT. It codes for CASSLDRGGGELFF.

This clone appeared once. The CDR3 nucleotides read TGTGCCAGCAGCGTAGTTAGGGGGACTAGCGGTGAGCAGTTCTTC. It yields the protein CASSVVRGTSGEQFF. The chain uses TRBV9 and TRBJ2-1, with TRBD2 matching 11 bases. J was trimmed by 9 bases and V by 0 bases; bases with no gene match: 5. The V gene's germline CDR1 is SGDLS and CDR2 YYNGEE. This CDR3 region has 15 residues.

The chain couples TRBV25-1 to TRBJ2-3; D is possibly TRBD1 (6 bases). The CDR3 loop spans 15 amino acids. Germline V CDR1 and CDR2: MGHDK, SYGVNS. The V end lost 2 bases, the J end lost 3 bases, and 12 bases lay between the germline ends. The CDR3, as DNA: TGTGCCAGCAGTGAAACCAACAGGGTAACAGATACGCAGTATTTT. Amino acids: CASSETNRVTDTQYF.

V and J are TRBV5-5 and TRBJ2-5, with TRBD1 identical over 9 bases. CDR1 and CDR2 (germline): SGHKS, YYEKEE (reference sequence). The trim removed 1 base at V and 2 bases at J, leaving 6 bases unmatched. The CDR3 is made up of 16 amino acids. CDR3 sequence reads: CASSLMDRGLQETQYF. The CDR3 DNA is TGTGCCAGCAGCTTGATGGACAGGGGATTACAAGAGACCCAGTACTTC.

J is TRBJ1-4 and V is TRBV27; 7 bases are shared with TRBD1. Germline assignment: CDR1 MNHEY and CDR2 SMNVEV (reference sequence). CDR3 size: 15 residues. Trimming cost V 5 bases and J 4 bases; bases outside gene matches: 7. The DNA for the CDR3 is TGTGCCAGCAGTGGAAGGACAGGCCATAATGAAAAACTGTTTTTT. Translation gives CASSGRTGHNEKLFF.

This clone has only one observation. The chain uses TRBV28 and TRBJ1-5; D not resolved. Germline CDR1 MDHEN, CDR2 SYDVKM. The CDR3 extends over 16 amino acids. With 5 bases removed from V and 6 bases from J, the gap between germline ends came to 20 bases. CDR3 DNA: TGTGCCAGCAGTCCCGTCTTTTACGGGGAGGGTCAGCCCCAGCATTTT. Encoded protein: CASSPVFYGEGQPQHF.

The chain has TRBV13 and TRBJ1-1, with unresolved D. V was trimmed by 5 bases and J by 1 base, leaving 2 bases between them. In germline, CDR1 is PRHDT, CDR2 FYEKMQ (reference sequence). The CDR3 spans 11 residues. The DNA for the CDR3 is TGTGCCAGCAGCAGGAACACTGAAGCTTTCTTT. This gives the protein CASSRNTEAFF.

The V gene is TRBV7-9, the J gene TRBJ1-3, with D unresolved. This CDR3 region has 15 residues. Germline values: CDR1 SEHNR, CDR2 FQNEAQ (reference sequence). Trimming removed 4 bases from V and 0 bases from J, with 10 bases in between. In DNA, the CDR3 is TGTGCCAGCAGCTCGGGAAGTCTCTCTGGAAACACCATATATTTT. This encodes CASSSGSLSGNTIYF.

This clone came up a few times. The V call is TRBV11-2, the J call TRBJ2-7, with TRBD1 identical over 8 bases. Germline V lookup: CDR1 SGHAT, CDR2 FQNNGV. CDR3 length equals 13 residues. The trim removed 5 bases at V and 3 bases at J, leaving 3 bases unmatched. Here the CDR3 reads CASSIDRGYEQYF. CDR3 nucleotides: TGTGCCAGCAGCATCGACAGGGGCTACGAGCAGTACTTC.

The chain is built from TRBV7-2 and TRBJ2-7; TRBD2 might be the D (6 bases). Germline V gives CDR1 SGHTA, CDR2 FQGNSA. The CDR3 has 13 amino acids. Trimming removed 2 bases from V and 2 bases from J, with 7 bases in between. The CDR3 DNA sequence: TGTGCCAGCAGCTTACTAGCGACCTACGAGCAGTACTTC. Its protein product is CASSLLATYEQYF. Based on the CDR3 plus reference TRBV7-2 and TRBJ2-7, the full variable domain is GAGVSQSPSNKVTEKGKDVELRCDPISGHTALYWYRQSLGQGLEFLIYFQGNSAPDKSGLPSDRFSAERTGGSVSTLTIQRTQQEDSAVYLCASSLLATYEQYFGPGTRLTVT.

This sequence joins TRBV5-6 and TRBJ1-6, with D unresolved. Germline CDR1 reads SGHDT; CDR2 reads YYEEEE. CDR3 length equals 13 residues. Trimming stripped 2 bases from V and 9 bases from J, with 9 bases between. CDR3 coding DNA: TGTGCCAGCAGCTTTATTATAGCTTCACCCCTCCACTTT. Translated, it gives CASSFIIASPLHF.

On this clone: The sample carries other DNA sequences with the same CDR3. CDR3 in amino acids: CASSLGLAGYNEQFF. The CDR3, as DNA: TGTGCCAGCAGCCTCGGACTAGCGGGTTACAATGAGCAGTTCTTC. This chain joins TRBV11-1 and TRBJ2-1, with 11 positions matching TRBD2. Trimming took 5 bases from V and 4 from J; bases not matched to a gene: 4. The CDR3 covers 15 residues. Germline loops: CDR1 SGHAT, CDR2 FQDESV (reference sequence).

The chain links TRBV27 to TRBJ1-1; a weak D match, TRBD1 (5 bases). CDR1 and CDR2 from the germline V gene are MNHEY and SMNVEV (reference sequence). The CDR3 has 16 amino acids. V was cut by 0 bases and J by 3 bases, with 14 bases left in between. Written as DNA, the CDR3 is TGTGCCAGCAGTTTATCAGGAGGGGCGCGATACACTGAAGCTTTCTTT. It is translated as CASSLSGGARYTEAFF.

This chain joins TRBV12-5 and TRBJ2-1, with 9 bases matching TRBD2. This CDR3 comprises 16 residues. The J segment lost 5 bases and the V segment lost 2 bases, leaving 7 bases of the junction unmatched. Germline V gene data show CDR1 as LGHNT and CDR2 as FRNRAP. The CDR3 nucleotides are TGTGCTAGTGGTTTGATCACTAGCGGGCGTGACAATGAGCAGTTCTTC. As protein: CASGLITSGRDNEQFF.

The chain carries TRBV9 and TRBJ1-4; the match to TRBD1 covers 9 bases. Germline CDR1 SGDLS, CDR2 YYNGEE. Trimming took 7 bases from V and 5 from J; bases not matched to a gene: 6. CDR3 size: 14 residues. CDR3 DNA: TGTGCCAGCGGACCGGACAGGGGCAATGAAAAACTGTTTTTT. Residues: CASGPDRGNEKLFF.

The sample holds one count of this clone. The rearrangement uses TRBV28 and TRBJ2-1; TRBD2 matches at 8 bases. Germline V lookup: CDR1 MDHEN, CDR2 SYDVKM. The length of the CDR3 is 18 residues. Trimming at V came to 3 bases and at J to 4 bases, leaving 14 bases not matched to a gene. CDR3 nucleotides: TGTGCCAGCAGTTTTTACCTATTACGGGAGGGCCGGTACAATGAGCAGTTCTTC. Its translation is CASSFYLLREGRYNEQFF.

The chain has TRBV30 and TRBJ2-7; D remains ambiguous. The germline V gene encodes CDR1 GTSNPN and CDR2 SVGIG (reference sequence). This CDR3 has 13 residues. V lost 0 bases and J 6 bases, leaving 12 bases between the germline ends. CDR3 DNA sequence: TGTGCCTGGAGTGTAACGTCGACTGCCGAGCAGTACTTC. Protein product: CAWSVTSTAEQYF.

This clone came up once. CDR3 sequence (DNA): TGTGCCTGGACAGGGGGCGCGTACAATGAGCAGTTCTTC. This encodes CAWTGGAYNEQFF. The chain employs TRBV30 and TRBJ2-1, with 8 bases matching TRBD1. CDR1 is GTSNPN and CDR2 is SVGIG in the germline V gene (reference sequence). The CDR3 contains 13 residues. V was pared by 4 bases and J by 4 bases, with 3 bases of the junction left unmatched.

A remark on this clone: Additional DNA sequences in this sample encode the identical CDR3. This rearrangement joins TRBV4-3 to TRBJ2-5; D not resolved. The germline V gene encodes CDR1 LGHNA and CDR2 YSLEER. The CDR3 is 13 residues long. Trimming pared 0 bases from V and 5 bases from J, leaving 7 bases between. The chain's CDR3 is CASSQDRRETQYF. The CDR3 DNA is TGCGCCAGCAGCCAAGATCGTCGGGAGACCCAGTACTTC.

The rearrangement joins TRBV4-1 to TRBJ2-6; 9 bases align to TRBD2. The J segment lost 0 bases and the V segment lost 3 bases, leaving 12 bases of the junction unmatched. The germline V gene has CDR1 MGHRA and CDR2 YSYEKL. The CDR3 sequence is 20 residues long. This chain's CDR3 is CASSQPSGRGGYSGANVLTF. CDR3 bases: TGCGCCAGCAGCCAGCCCTCCGGGCGGGGGGGTTACTCTGGGGCCAACGTCCTGACTTTC.

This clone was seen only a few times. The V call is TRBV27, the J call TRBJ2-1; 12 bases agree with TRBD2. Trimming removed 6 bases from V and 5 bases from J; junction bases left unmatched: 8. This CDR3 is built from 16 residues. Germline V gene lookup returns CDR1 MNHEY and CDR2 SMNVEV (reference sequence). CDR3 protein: CASRPLGLAGNNEQFF. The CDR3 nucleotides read TGTGCCAGCAGGCCCCTGGGACTAGCGGGCAACAATGAGCAGTTCTTC.

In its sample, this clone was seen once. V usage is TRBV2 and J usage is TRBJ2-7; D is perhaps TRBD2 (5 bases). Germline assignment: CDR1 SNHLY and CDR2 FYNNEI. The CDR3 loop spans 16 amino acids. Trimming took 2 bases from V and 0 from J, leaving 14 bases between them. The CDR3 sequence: CASSEPRVPSSYEQYF. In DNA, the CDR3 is TGTGCCAGCAGTGAACCGAGGGTCCCAAGCTCCTACGAGCAGTACTTC.

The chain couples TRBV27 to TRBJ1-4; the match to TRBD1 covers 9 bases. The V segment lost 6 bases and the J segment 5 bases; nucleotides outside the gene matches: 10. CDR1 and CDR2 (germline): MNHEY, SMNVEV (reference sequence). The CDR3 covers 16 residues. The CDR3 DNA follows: TGTGCCAGCAGAGCACAGGGGGCGTTACGGAATGAAAAACTGTTTTTT. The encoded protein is CASRAQGALRNEKLFF.